Detailed here is one TCR beta chain. Its target is unknown. Donors, healthy HIV-negative adults, lacked recent acute infections or vaccinations. This sample stems from a study of shared clonotypes between healthy human individuals. Study-level background: Plates per donor: three CD4 naive, three CD4 memory, two CD8 naive, one CD8 memory.

The V and J ends lost 5 bases and 1 base respectively, with 15 bases between them. The CDR3 has 15 amino acids. CDR1 and CDR2 (germline): MDHEN, SYDVKM. The study's findings and limits: Among the subsets, naive ones generally showed larger estimated richness than memory ones. What limited the represented genetic and exposure-history diversity was the small number of donors.

Data came from immunoSEQ multiplex PCR; TCRdb stores just in-frame clones and leaves some out. The sample yields about 2.4 million clones, around 90% seen once. Source material: naive CD4+ T cells sorted from blood. This sample's subset: CD45RA+ positively selected. This sequence joins TRBV28 and TRBJ2-7; TRBD1 might be the D (6 bases). This TCR came from a man aged 18 to 35 in good health. The DNA for the CDR3 is TGTGCCAGCAGTCGACCACAGGGCCAGTCCTACGAGCAGTACTTC. Residues: CASSRPQGQSYEQYF.